This passage covers 26 T cell receptor beta chains from one sample sequenced in a study of blood T cell repertoires in COVID-19. Sequencing was performed with immunoSEQ multiplex PCR; in TCRdb, only in-frame clones are kept and a portion is missing. The sample records some 26,000 clones, about 88% being singletons. The source material was peripheral blood. These receptors were taken from a man between 65 and 85 years old with active COVID-19.

V is TRBV6-5 and J is TRBJ1-5; D not resolved. Germline V CDR1 and CDR2: MNHEY, SVGAGI. The CDR3 contains 15 residues. The V gene lost 3 bases and the J gene lost 7 bases, with 16 bases spanning the gap. The CDR3 region is CASSYKSGSGQPQHF. CDR3 in DNA: TGTGCCAGCAGTTATAAGAGTGGGTCCGGGCAGCCCCAGCATTTT.

This sequence joins TRBV5-1 and TRBJ1-1; 9 bases align to TRBD1. Trimming took 4 bases from V and 2 from J; bases not matched to a gene: 6. CDR1 and CDR2 from the germline V gene are SGHRS and YFSETQ. This CDR3 comprises 15 residues. The CDR3 protein is CASSPRTGANTEAFF. In DNA form, the CDR3 reads TGCGCCAGCAGCCCCAGGACAGGGGCCAACACTGAAGCTTTCTTT.

The rearrangement joins TRBV28 to TRBJ1-1; 8 nucleotides agree with TRBD1. The CDR3 is 16 residues long. Germline lookup yields CDR1 MDHEN and CDR2 SYDVKM. The V and J ends lost 8 bases and 1 base, in that order; junction bases with no gene match: 12. CDR3 in DNA: TGTGCCAGCCCCCCCCATTATGGGACAGGGAACACTGAAGCTTTCTTT. It is translated as CASPPHYGTGNTEAFF.

V and J are TRBV6-2 or TRBV6-3 and TRBJ2-1; 9 bases map to TRBD2. The germline V gene has CDR1 MNHEY and CDR2 SVGEGT. This CDR3 has 18 amino acids. V was clipped by 4 bases and J by 6 bases; unmatched bases: 16. CDR3 in DNA: TGTGCCAGCAGTTCCCACCGGGATAGCGGGGGCCCCGGCAATGAGCAGTTCTTC. This gives the protein CASSSHRDSGGPGNEQFF.

This chain connects TRBV11-3 to TRBJ2-1; 12 positions match TRBD2. V was clipped by 1 base and J by 0 bases; unmatched bases: 4. CDR3 size: 18 residues. Germline V gives CDR1 SGHNT, CDR2 YENEEA. The CDR3 region is CASSLGTSGGPSYNEQFF. CDR3 sequence (DNA): TGTGCCAGCAGCTTAGGTACTAGCGGGGGGCCCTCCTACAATGAGCAGTTCTTC.

The CDR3, as DNA: TGTGCCACCAGCAGAGATGACGAGCGGGGGGCCGCGTACGAGCAGTACTTC. Translated, it gives CATSRDDERGAAYEQYF. The V call is TRBV15, the J call TRBJ2-7; 9 nucleotides match TRBD2. From germline, CDR1 is LNHNV and CDR2 YYDKDF (reference sequence). CDR3 length: 17 amino acids. V was clipped by 0 bases and J by 4 bases; unmatched bases: 10.

The CDR3 protein is CAWSGTGTDYFYGYTF. CDR3 coding DNA: TGTGCCTGGAGCGGTACCGGGACAGACTACTTCTATGGCTACACCTTC. The V gene is TRBV30, the J gene TRBJ1-2; 7 nucleotides align to TRBD1. Germline CDR1 GTSNPN, CDR2 SVGIG (reference sequence). Trimming removed 3 bases from V and 4 bases from J; junction bases left unmatched: 14. The CDR3 runs 16 residues.

V is TRBV28 and J is TRBJ2-1, with 7 bases identical to TRBD2. The length of the CDR3 is 15 residues. With 8 bases clipped from V and 4 bases from J, the junction kept 11 bases outside the gene matches. Germline V gene lookup returns CDR1 MDHEN and CDR2 SYDVKM. The CDR3 bases are TGTGCCAGCTACTACTGGGGGGGATCATACAATGAGCAGTTCTTC. It specifies CASYYWGGSYNEQFF. Using reference TRBV28 and TRBJ2-1 for the parts outside the CDR3, the full variable domain is DVKVTQSSRYLVKRTGEKVFLECVQDMDHENMFWYRQDPGLGLRLIYFSYDVKMKEKGDIPEGYSVSREKKERFSLILESASTNQTSMYLCASYYWGGSYNEQFFGPGTRLTVL.

This chain joins TRBV7-8 and TRBJ1-6, with D unresolved. Trimming pared 5 bases from V and 2 bases from J, leaving 16 bases between. Germline CDR1 is SGHVS and CDR2 is FQNEAQ. The CDR3 length is 17 residues. The CDR3 region has the DNA TGTGCCAGCAGCCCCACCCCTGGGAGCCCCTATAATTCACCCCTCCACTTT. This codes for CASSPTPGSPYNSPLHF.

The chain uses TRBV2 and TRBJ2-7; perhaps TRBD2 as D (5 bases). CDR3 length: 13 residues. Germline loops: CDR1 SNHLY, CDR2 FYNNEI. V gave up 8 bases and J gave up 3 bases, with 14 bases separating them. Written as DNA, the CDR3 is TGTGCCAGCGTCCGGGAAAGTTTCTACGAGCAGTACTTC. It yields the protein CASVRESFYEQYF.

The chain links TRBV10-3 to TRBJ1-6; 8 positions match TRBD1. Germline lookup yields CDR1 ENHRY and CDR2 SYGVKD. The CDR3 runs to 15 residues. Trimming removed 2 bases from V and 8 bases from J; junction bases left unmatched: 5. In DNA form, the CDR3 reads TGTGCCATCAGTGAGGAGGACAGGGAACATTCACCCCTCCACTTT. Translated: CAISEEDREHSPLHF.

This chain links TRBV4-1 with TRBJ1-3, with no clear D. Deletions cut 1 base from V and 0 bases from J, with 7 bases between. There are 15 residues in the CDR3. Germline CDR1 and CDR2: MGHRA and YSYEKL. This CDR3 is CASSQVQNSGNTIYF. The CDR3 bases are TGCGCCAGCAGCCAAGTACAGAACTCTGGAAACACCATATATTTT.

The DNA of the CDR3 is TGTGCCAGCAGCGCCTGGGACAGGGGTATCTATGGCTACACCTTC. As protein: CASSAWDRGIYGYTF. The chain recombines TRBV7-9 with TRBJ1-2, with TRBD1 matching 10 bases. CDR1 SEHNR and CDR2 FQNEAQ come from the germline V gene (reference sequence). J lost 4 bases, V lost 5 bases, and 7 bases had no gene match. The CDR3 sequence is 15 residues long.

This rearrangement joins TRBV6-2 or TRBV6-3 to TRBJ2-2; no firm D call. V lost 5 bases and J 5 bases, leaving 9 bases between the germline ends. This CDR3 region has 13 residues. The germline V gene has CDR1 MNHEY and CDR2 SVGEGT. CDR3 region: CASSPLSTGELFF. CDR3 coding DNA: TGTGCCAGCAGTCCACTTTCTACCGGGGAGCTGTTTTTT.

The chain has TRBV5-1 and TRBJ1-2; 11 bases align to TRBD1. Losses at the gene ends were 4 bases for V and 4 bases for J; bases not matched to a gene: 9. Germline loops: CDR1 SGHRS, CDR2 YFSETQ. CDR3 length: 16 amino acids. The CDR3: CASSLGQGVSRYGYTF. The CDR3 coding sequence is TGCGCCAGCAGCCTGGGACAGGGGGTTAGTCGCTATGGCTACACCTTC.

The chain links TRBV5-1 to TRBJ2-7; the match to TRBD1 covers 7 bases. The CDR3 consists of 17 residues. CDR1 is SGHRS and CDR2 is YFSETQ in the germline V gene. Trimming cost V 3 bases and J 0 bases; bases outside gene matches: 12. DNA of the CDR3: TGCGCCAGCAGCTCGAGGCCGTGGACAGGTAACTCCTACGAGCAGTACTTC. Residues: CASSSRPWTGNSYEQYF.

V and J are TRBV27 and TRBJ1-5; D call uncertain. This CDR3 comprises 13 residues. The germline V gene has CDR1 MNHEY and CDR2 SMNVEV (reference sequence). V shed 3 bases and J shed 1 base, with 4 bases lying between them. The DNA for the CDR3 is TGTGCCAGCAGTTTCCGGAGCAATCAGCCCCAGCATTTT. Protein sequence: CASSFRSNQPQHF.

The sample holds a few counts of this clone. This chain connects TRBV4-1 to TRBJ2-3; 9 bases fit TRBD1. V lost 1 base, J lost 2 bases, and 7 bases stayed unmatched. This CDR3 region has 17 residues. Germline V gene data show CDR1 as MGHRA and CDR2 as YSYEKL. The CDR3 here is CASSQGGQGPNTDTQYF. The CDR3 region has the DNA TGCGCCAGCAGCCAAGGGGGACAGGGACCTAACACAGATACGCAGTATTTT.

The rearrangement joins TRBV4-2 to TRBJ1-4; 10 nucleotides match TRBD1. The CDR3 contains 16 residues. The V segment lost 3 bases and the J segment 8 bases; nucleotides outside the gene matches: 9. Germline CDR1 LGHNA, CDR2 YNFKEQ. CDR3 bases: TGTGCCAGCAGCCAGGAGACAGGGGGCTGGGGGGAAAAACTGTTTTTT. Encoded protein: CASSQETGGWGEKLFF.

V and J are TRBV5-6 and TRBJ2-2, with 9 bases aligning to TRBD1. Germline trimming cut 4 bases from V and 3 bases from J; bases unmatched to any gene: 10. The CDR3 length is 17 residues. Germline loops: CDR1 SGHDT, CDR2 YYEEEE. The CDR3 nucleotides are TGTGCCAGCAGCCCGTCGCCACAGGGGGCAGACACCGGGGAGCTGTTTTTT. Encoded protein: CASSPSPQGADTGELFF.

The chain employs TRBV6-5 and TRBJ2-3, with 7 positions matching TRBD2. V lost 6 bases to trimming and J lost 4 bases; unmatched junction nucleotides: 7. Germline V gene sequence: CDR1 MNHEY, CDR2 SVGAGI. The CDR3 loop spans 14 amino acids. The CDR3 DNA reads as TGTGCCAGCAGGACGGGGGGTCTCGCAGATACGCAGTATTTT. This translates into CASRTGGLADTQYF.

The V and J genes are TRBV5-1 and TRBJ2-7; 8 nucleotides agree with TRBD1. The CDR3 contains 17 residues. V lost 4 bases and J lost 0; bases outside the gene matches: 12. Germline CDR1 SGHRS, CDR2 YFSETQ. The CDR3 is CASSPKVTGQGSYEQYF. CDR3 sequence (DNA): TGCGCCAGCAGCCCTAAGGTCACCGGACAGGGCTCCTACGAGCAGTACTTC.

The CDR3 nucleotides are TGTGCCAGCAGCGTAGACCCCAGGGGTGATCAGCCCCAGCATTTT. Protein: CASSVDPRGDQPQHF. The chain joins TRBV9 to TRBJ1-5; maybe TRBD1 (6 bases). Germline CDR1 is SGDLS and CDR2 is YYNGEE. The ends were cut back, 0 bases at V and 5 bases at J, with 12 bases in the middle. The CDR3 is 15 amino acids.

This clone was counted once. The J gene is TRBJ2-1, the V gene TRBV5-1; 8 bases line up with TRBD2. The CDR3 length is 15 residues. Trimming cost V 1 base and J 4 bases; bases outside gene matches: 4. Germline V gene lookup returns CDR1 SGHRS and CDR2 YFSETQ. CDR3 nucleotide sequence: TGCGCCAGCAGCTTGAGGAGCGGGGGTTACAATGAGCAGTTCTTC. Amino acids: CASSLRSGGYNEQFF.

The V gene is TRBV9, the J gene TRBJ2-2; D not resolved. This CDR3 spans 13 amino acids. V lost 0 bases and J 4 bases, leaving 4 bases between the germline ends. Per the germline V gene, CDR1 is SGDLS and CDR2 is YYNGEE. The CDR3 protein is CASSVDITGELFF. In DNA form, the CDR3 reads TGTGCCAGCAGCGTAGATATCACCGGGGAGCTGTTTTTT. Filled out from reference TRBV9 and TRBJ2-2, the complete variable domain reads DSGVTQTPKHLITATGQRVTLRCSPRSGDLSVYWYQQSLDQGLQFLIQYYNGEERAKGNILERFSAQQFPDLHSELNLSSLELGDSALYFCASSVDITGELFFGEGSRLTVL.

The gene calls are TRBV28 and TRBJ1-2, with 8 bases aligning to TRBD1. Trimming cost V 3 bases and J 8 bases; bases outside gene matches: 8. The CDR3 is 14 amino acids. CDR1 MDHEN and CDR2 SYDVKM come from the germline V gene. The CDR3 DNA reads TGTGCCAGCAGTTTTGAGGACAGGGTGAGGGGCTACACCTTC. Amino acids: CASSFEDRVRGYTF.